The clone carrying this TCR beta chain was counted at least ten times. This sample is drawn from a study of regulatory T cells in long-lasting Graves disease. Arm-PCR of CDR3 regions and iRepertoire HTBI primers were the basis on which TCR beta libraries were built. TCRdb re-analysed the multiplex PCR reads in MiXCR, keeping a single row per CDR3 protein. The sample contains more than 650,000 distinct CDR3 sequences, about 30% of which appear only once. The time point was: persistent/refractory GD, antithyroid drugs over 5 years with positive TRAb. PBMC-derived RNA was used for the TCR library. This CDR3 has 11 amino acids. Germline values: CDR1 SNHLY, CDR2 FYNNEI. V was trimmed by 4 bases and J by 6 bases, leaving 7 bases between them.

This sequence originates from a female donor with Graves disease. The source material was peripheral blood mononuclear cells (PBMCs), sampled when the disease was refractory, from a patient treated with antithyroid drugs. The J gene is TRBJ2-7, the V gene TRBV2; no clear D gene. The CDR3 bases are TGTGCCAGCAGTGCTGGCTTCGAGCAGTACTTC. Encoded protein: CASSAGFEQYF.